The 2 T cell receptor beta chains below all came from one sample that was sequenced in a study of blood T cell repertoires in COVID-19. Sequenced by immunoSEQ multiplex PCR; TCRdb stores in-frame clones only, minus some. Seen here are about 59,000 clones, around 79% observed once, and the top ten hold around 14%. The sequenced material came from peripheral blood. These receptors were obtained from a woman aged 70-85 years with acute or convalescent COVID-19.

V usage is TRBV5-1 and J usage is TRBJ2-3; D may be TRBD1 (5 bases). From germline, CDR1 is SGHRS and CDR2 YFSETQ. CDR3 length: 16 residues. V was trimmed by 0 bases and J by 4 bases, leaving 15 bases between them. Written as DNA, the CDR3 is TGCGCCAGCAGCTTGGAGGCCAGGGTTGGGTCAGATACGCAGTATTTT. It yields the protein CASSLEARVGSDTQYF.

This chain links TRBV10-1 with TRBJ2-3, with 10 bases that match TRBD2. This CDR3 is built from 15 residues. The V gene's germline CDR1 is WNHNN and CDR2 SYGVQD (reference sequence). The ends lost 2 bases at V and 8 bases at J; junction bases unmatched: 7. CDR3 sequence reads: CASSERSSGGLTQYF. In nucleotides, the CDR3 is TGCGCCAGCAGTGAGCGGAGTAGCGGGGGGCTTACGCAGTATTTT.